This is a list of T cell receptor beta chains from one sample in a study of Graves' ophthalmopathy and Graves' hyperthyroidism. TCRdb itself ran the multiplex PCR reads through MiXCR, one entry per CDR3 protein. Among about 180,000 distinct CDR3 sequences listed, about 40% were seen once. Sequencing was performed on peripheral blood. The receptor source for this set is a woman between 40 and 55 years old with Graves' ophthalmopathy. CDR3s include the opening cysteine and the closing phenylalanine or tryptophan. Fields, in order: V gene, clone size, D gene, J gene, CDR3 protein, CDR3 DNA. The D gene is left open where the match is weak. Size tells how often a clone was seen (once, few, many) or the class of an expanded clone, and some rows leave it out.

TRBV12-3/TRBV12-4	.	TRBD1	TRBJ1-5	CASSLDRDHQPQHF	TGTGCCAGCAGCTTAGACAGGGATCATCAGCCCCAGCATTTT
TRBV30	.	.	TRBJ2-7	CAWSVNGYEQYF	TGTGCCTGGAGTGTAAACGGCTACGAGCAGTACTTC
TRBV12-3/TRBV12-4	many	.	TRBJ1-3	CASMGDGNTIYF	TGTGCCAGCATGGGGGATGGAAACACCATATATTTT
TRBV28	many	TRBD1	TRBJ1-2	CASSPGGSGYTF	TGTGCCAGCAGCCCAGGGGGGTCTGGCTACACCTTC
TRBV7-8	many	.	TRBJ1-1	CASSFGGLTEAFF	TGTGCCAGCAGCTTTGGGGGCCTGACTGAAGCTTTCTTT
TRBV11-2	many	TRBD2	TRBJ2-2	CASSLSPRLAGTGELFF	TGTGCCAGCAGCTTATCCCCTCGACTAGCGGGAACCGGGGAGCTGTTTTTT
TRBV15	many	.	TRBJ2-2	CATSKDTGELFF	TGTGCCACCAGCAAAGACACCGGGGAGCTGTTTTTT
TRBV6-1	once	.	TRBJ2-5	CASRRTVQETQYF	TGTGCCAGCAGAAGGACAGTCCAAGAGACCCAGTACTTC
TRBV13	many	.	TRBJ2-7	CASSSGGRNSYEQYF	TGTGCCAGCAGCTCAGGGGGGCGGAACTCCTACGAGCAGTACTTC
TRBV28	.	TRBD2	TRBJ2-7	CASNKLAGGHEQYF	TGTGCCAGCAACAAACTAGCGGGAGGCCACGAGCAGTACTTC
TRBV11-2	many	.	TRBJ2-6	CASGYVMGAAGANVLTF	TGTGCCAGCGGATACGTAATGGGGGCGGCTGGGGCCAACGTCCTGACTTTC
TRBV7-9	.	.	TRBJ2-5	CASSLDGGAETQYF	TGTGCCAGCAGCTTAGATGGGGGCGCGGAGACCCAGTACTTC
TRBV6-5	many	.	TRBJ1-2	CASSYTGTERAYGYTF	TGTGCCAGCAGTTACACCGGGACTGAACGAGCCTATGGCTACACCTTC
TRBV20-1	once	TRBD1	TRBJ2-7	CSARTGSAYEQYF	TGCAGTGCCCGGACAGGGTCAGCCTACGAGCAGTACTTC
TRBV12-3/TRBV12-4	once	TRBD1	TRBJ1-1	CASSTGTAEAFF	TGTGCCAGCAGCACCGGGACAGCTGAAGCTTTCTTT
TRBV4-2	many	TRBD1	TRBJ1-2	CASSQDRVNGYTF	TGTGCCAGCAGCCAGGACAGGGTCAATGGCTACACCTTC
TRBV12-5	many	TRBD1	TRBJ1-1	CASGFRTGLEAFF	TGTGCTAGTGGTTTTAGGACAGGCCTTGAAGCTTTCTTT
TRBV28	many	.	TRBJ1-1	CASSPTFPSTEAFF	TGTGCCAGCAGTCCCACCTTCCCCAGCACTGAAGCTTTCTTT
TRBV4-3	.	.	TRBJ2-7	CASSQDGFGSVPYEQYF	TGCGCCAGCAGCCAAGATGGGTTCGGGAGTGTGCCTTACGAGCAGTACTTC
TRBV4-2	.	TRBD2	TRBJ2-4	CASSQEPGLAGGANIQYF	TGTGCCAGCAGCCAGGAACCGGGACTAGCTGGCGGTGCAAACATTCAGTACTTC
TRBV4-3	many	.	TRBJ1-6	CASSQDMQGRDSPLHF	TGCGCCAGCAGCCAAGATATGCAGGGGCGGGATTCACCCCTCCACTTT
TRBV28	.	TRBD1	TRBJ1-1	CASSFPQGHLNTEAFF	TGTGCCAGCAGTTTCCCACAGGGGCACTTGAACACTGAAGCTTTCTTT
TRBV5-5	many	.	TRBJ2-7	CASSRTDLTYEQYF	TGTGCCAGCAGCCGGACGGACCTAACCTACGAGCAGTACTTC
TRBV30	many	.	TRBJ1-6	CAWSSAYNSPLHF	TGTGCCTGGAGTTCGGCCTATAATTCACCCCTCCACTTT
TRBV12-3/TRBV12-4	many	.	TRBJ1-1	CASSSGISFPEAFF	TGTGCCAGCAGTTCTGGAATCAGTTTCCCTGAAGCTTTCTTT
TRBV6-1	.	.	TRBJ1-2	CASNNIGGDGYGYTF	TGTGCCAGCAATAACATAGGGGGGGATGGCTATGGCTACACCTTC
TRBV6-1	.	TRBD1	TRBJ1-5	CASSPDRGRGQPQHF	TGTGCCAGCAGCCCGGACAGGGGCAGGGGACAGCCCCAGCATTTT
TRBV20-1	.	.	TRBJ1-2	CSARAREPYKDGYTF	TGCAGTGCTAGAGCTCGGGAGCCCTATAAGGATGGCTACACCTTC
TRBV6-5	many	TRBD2	TRBJ2-5	CASSLAGGGAQYF	TGTGCCAGCAGTTTAGCGGGGGGGGGGGCCCAGTACTTC
TRBV6-5	many	.	TRBJ2-7	CASSFTGAGPYEQYF	TGTGCCAGCAGTTTCACCGGGGCTGGTCCCTACGAGCAGTACTTC
TRBV28	.	TRBD1	TRBJ1-2	CASSLWDRGEDGYTF	TGTGCCAGCAGTCTTTGGGACAGGGGTGAGGATGGCTACACCTTC
TRBV2	many	TRBD1	TRBJ1-1	CARSGTVENTEAFF	TGTGCCAGGTCCGGGACAGTAGAGAACACTGAAGCTTTCTTT
TRBV20-1	many	TRBD2	TRBJ2-7	CSARPLADLSYEQYF	TGCAGTGCCAGACCACTAGCGGACCTCTCCTACGAGCAGTACTTC
TRBV12-3/TRBV12-4	many	TRBD2	TRBJ2-7	CASSLNSGGPYEQYF	TGTGCCAGCAGTTTAAACAGCGGGGGGCCCTACGAGCAGTACTTC
TRBV6-5	many	.	TRBJ1-1	CASCPTGNTEAFF	TGTGCCAGCTGTCCCACAGGGAACACTGAAGCTTTCTTT
TRBV12-3/TRBV12-4	.	TRBD1	TRBJ1-2	CASSLDRGSYGYTF	TGTGCCAGCAGTCTCGACAGGGGTTCCTATGGCTACACCTTC
TRBV4-1	many	.	TRBJ1-2	CASSQDIGVHYGYTF	TGCGCCAGCAGCCAAGATATAGGAGTCCATTATGGCTACACCTTC
TRBV2	.	TRBD2	TRBJ2-5	CASSPSGETQYF	TGTGCCAGCAGTCCTAGCGGGGAGACCCAGTACTTC
TRBV30	.	.	TRBJ1-5	CAWSGSPRQPQHF	TGTGCCTGGAGTGGGAGCCCTCGGCAGCCCCAGCATTTT
TRBV6-2/TRBV6-3	many	.	TRBJ2-7	CASTGGTPIYEQYF	TGTGCCAGCACCGGCGGGACGCCTATCTACGAGCAGTACTTC
TRBV12-3/TRBV12-4	many	.	TRBJ2-5	CASNLGLQETQYF	TGTGCCAGCAACCTGGGCCTCCAAGAGACCCAGTACTTC
TRBV11-3	many	.	TRBJ2-7	CASSEQGIEQYF	TGTGCCAGCAGCGAACAGGGCATCGAGCAGTACTTC
TRBV14	many	.	TRBJ2-7	CAGPSGPPYEQYF	TGTGCCGGACCCAGCGGGCCTCCCTACGAGCAGTACTTC
TRBV6-1	few	TRBD1	TRBJ1-5	CASRVTGGRGNQPQHF	TGTGCCAGCAGAGTGACAGGGGGCAGAGGCAATCAGCCCCAGCATTTT
TRBV29-1	many	.	TRBJ2-5	CSGKSGPQETQYF	TGCAGCGGGAAGAGCGGACCCCAAGAGACCCAGTACTTC
TRBV28	.	.	TRBJ2-7	CASSLWAGGFEREPYEQYF	TGTGCCAGCAGTTTATGGGCAGGGGGCTTCGAGCGGGAGCCCTACGAGCAGTACTTC
TRBV12-3/TRBV12-4	many	TRBD2	TRBJ2-7	CASSQPGLDYEQYF	TGTGCCAGCAGTCAGCCGGGACTAGACTACGAGCAGTACTTC